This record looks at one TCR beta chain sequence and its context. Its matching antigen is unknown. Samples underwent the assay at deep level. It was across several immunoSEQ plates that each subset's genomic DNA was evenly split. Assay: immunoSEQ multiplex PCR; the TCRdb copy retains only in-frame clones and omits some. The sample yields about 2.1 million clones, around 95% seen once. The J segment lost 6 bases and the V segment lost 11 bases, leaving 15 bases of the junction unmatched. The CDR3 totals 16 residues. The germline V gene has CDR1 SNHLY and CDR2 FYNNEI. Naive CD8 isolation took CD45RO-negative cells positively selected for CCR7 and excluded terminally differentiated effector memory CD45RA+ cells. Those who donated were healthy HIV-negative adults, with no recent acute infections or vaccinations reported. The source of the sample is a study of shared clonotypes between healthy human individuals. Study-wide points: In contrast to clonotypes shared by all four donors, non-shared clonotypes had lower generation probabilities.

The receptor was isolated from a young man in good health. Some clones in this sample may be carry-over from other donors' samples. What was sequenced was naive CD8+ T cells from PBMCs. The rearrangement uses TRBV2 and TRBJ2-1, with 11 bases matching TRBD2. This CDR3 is CASQRRGTSGLNEQFF. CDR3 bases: TGTGCCTCTCAACGAAGGGGGACTAGCGGCCTCAATGAGCAGTTCTTC.